This paragraph covers one TCR beta chain sequence. These data originate in a study of blood T cell repertoires in COVID-19. The table came from immunoSEQ multiplex PCR; TCRdb's copy has only in-frame clones and leaves some out. The table includes approximately 120,000 clones, approximately 90% detected once. Sample: peripheral blood. The clonotype comes from a human donor with acute or convalescent COVID-19. The donor label of this sample is uncertain.

The CDR3 region is CASRTMSGSPLHF. CDR3 DNA: TGTGCCAGCAGGACAATGAGTGGGTCACCCCTCCACTTT. The chain couples TRBV2 to TRBJ1-6; D is undetermined. V was shortened by 6 bases and J by 10 bases, with 13 bases between the two germline ends. The CDR3 contains 13 residues. Germline CDR1 and CDR2: SNHLY and FYNNEI.